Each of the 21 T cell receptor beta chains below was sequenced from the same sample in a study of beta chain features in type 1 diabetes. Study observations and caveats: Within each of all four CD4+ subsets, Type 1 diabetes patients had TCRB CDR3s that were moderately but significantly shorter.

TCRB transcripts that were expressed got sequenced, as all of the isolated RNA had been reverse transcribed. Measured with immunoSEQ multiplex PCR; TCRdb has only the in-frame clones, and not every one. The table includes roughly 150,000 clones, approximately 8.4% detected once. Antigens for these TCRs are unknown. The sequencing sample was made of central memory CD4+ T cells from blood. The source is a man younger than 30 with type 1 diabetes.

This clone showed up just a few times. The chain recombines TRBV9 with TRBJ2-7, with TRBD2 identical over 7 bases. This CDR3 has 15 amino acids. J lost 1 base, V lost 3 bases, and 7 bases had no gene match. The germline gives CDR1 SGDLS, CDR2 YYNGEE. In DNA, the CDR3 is TGTGCCAGCAGCGCCCGGGGGACTAAATCCTACGAGCAGTACTTC. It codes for CASSARGTKSYEQYF.

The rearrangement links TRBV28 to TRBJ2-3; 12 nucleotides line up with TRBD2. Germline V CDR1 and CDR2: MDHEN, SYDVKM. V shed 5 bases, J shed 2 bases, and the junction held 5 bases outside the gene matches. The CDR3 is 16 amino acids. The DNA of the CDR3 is TGTGCCAGCAGTACGACTAGCGGGGGATACACAGATACGCAGTATTTT. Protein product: CASSTTSGGYTDTQYF.

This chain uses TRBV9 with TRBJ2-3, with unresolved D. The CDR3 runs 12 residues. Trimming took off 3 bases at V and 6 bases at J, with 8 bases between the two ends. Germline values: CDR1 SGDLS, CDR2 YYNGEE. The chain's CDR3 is CASSAARDTQYF. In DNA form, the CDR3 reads TGTGCCAGCAGCGCGGCGCGGGATACGCAGTATTTT. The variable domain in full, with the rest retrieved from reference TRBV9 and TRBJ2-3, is DSGVTQTPKHLITATGQRVTLRCSPRSGDLSVYWYQQSLDQGLQFLIQYYNGEERAKGNILERFSAQQFPDLHSELNLSSLELGDSALYFCASSAARDTQYFGPGTRLTVL.

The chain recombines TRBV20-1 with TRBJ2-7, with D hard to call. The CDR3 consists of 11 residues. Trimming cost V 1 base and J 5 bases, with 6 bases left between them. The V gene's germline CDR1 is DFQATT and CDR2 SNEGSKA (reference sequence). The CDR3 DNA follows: TGCAGTGCTAGAGTTAGCCACGAGCAGTACTTC. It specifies CSARVSHEQYF.

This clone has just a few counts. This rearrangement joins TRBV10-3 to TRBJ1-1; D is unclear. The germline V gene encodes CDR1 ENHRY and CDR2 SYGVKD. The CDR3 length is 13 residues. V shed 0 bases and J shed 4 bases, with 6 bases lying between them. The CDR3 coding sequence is TGTGCCATCAGTGAGTCGCCGGGCACTGAAGCTTTCTTT. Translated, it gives CAISESPGTEAFF.

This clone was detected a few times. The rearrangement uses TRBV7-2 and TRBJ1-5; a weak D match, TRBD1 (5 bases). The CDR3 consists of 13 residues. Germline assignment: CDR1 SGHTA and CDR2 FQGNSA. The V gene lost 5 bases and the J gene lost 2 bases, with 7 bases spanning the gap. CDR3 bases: TGTGCCAGCAGCGACAGTGGCAATCAGCCCCAGCATTTT. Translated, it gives CASSDSGNQPQHF.

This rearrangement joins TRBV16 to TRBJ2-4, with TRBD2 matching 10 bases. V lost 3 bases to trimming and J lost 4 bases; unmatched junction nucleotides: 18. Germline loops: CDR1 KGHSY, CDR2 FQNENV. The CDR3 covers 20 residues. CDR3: CASSQLGAVTSGHSKNIQYF. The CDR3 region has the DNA TGTGCCAGCAGCCAGTTGGGCGCGGTGACTAGCGGGCACAGTAAAAACATTCAGTACTTC.

The CDR3 sequence is CASSMSGGWIDEQFF. The CDR3 DNA reads TGTGCCAGCAGTATGAGCGGGGGGTGGATCGATGAGCAGTTCTTC. The chain couples TRBV9 to TRBJ2-1, with 9 bases that match TRBD2. The CDR3 consists of 15 residues. Per the germline V gene, CDR1 is SGDLS and CDR2 is YYNGEE. Unmatched junction bases numbered 11, after V lost 5 bases and J lost 8 bases.

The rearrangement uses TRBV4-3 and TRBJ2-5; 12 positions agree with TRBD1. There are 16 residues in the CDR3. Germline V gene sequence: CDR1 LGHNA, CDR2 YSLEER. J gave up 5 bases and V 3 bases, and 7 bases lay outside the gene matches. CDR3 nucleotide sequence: TGCGCCAGCAGCCAGAGGGGGACAGGGGGCCTCGAGACCCAGTACTTC. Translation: CASSQRGTGGLETQYF.

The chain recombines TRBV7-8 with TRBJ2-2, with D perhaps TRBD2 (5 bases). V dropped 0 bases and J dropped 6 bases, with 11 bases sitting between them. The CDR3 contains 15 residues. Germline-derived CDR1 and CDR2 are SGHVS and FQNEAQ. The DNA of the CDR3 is TGTGCCAGCAGCTTAGCGGAGAGGGCGGCCGGGGAGCTGTTTTTT. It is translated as CASSLAERAAGELFF.

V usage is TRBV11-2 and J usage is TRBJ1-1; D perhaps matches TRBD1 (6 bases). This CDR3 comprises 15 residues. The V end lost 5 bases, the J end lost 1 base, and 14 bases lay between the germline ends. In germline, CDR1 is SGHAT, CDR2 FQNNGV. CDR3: CASSPRTDSNTEAFF. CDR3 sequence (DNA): TGTGCCAGCAGCCCTCGGACAGACTCGAACACTGAAGCTTTCTTT.

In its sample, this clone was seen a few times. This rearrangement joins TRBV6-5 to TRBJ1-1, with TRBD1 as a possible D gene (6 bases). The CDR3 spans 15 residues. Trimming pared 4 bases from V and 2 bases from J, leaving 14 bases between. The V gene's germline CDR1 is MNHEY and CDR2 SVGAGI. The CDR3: CASSSRQAYNTEAFF. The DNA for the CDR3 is TGTGCCAGCAGTTCCCGACAGGCTTACAACACTGAAGCTTTCTTT.

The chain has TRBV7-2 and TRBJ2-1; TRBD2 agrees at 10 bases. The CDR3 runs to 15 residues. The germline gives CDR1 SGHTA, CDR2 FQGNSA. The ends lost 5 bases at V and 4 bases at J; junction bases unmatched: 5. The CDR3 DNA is TGTGCCAGCAGCCCACCGGGACTAGCGTACAATGAGCAGTTCTTC. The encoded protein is CASSPPGLAYNEQFF.

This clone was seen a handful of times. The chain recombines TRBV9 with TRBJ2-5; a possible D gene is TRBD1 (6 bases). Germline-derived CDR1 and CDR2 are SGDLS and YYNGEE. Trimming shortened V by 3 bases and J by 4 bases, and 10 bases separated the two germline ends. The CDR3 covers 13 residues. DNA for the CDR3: TGTGCCAGCAGCGACAGGGATCGAGAGACCCAGTACTTC. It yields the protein CASSDRDRETQYF.

CDR3 loop: CASSVRLAAGTDTQYF. The DNA for the CDR3 is TGTGCCAGTAGTGTTCGACTAGCGGCCGGCACAGATACGCAGTATTTT. This chain uses TRBV19 with TRBJ2-3, with TRBD2 identical over 9 bases. CDR1 is LNHDA and CDR2 is SQIVND in the germline V gene (reference sequence). The CDR3 covers 16 residues. Germline trimming cut 5 bases from V and 1 base from J; bases unmatched to any gene: 7.

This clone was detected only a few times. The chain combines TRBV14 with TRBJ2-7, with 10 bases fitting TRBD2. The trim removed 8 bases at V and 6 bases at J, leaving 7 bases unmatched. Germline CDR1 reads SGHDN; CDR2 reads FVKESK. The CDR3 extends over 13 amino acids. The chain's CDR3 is CASAPSGGREQYF. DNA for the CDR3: TGTGCCAGCGCTCCTAGCGGGGGTCGCGAGCAGTACTTC.

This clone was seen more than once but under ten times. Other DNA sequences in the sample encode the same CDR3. The CDR3 protein is CASSTSGGETQYF. CDR3 sequence (DNA): TGCGCCAGCAGCACTAGCGGGGGGGAGACCCAGTACTTC. The chain links TRBV5-1 to TRBJ2-5; 12 nucleotides line up with TRBD2. This CDR3 spans 13 amino acids. The germline CDR1 and CDR2 sequences are SGHRS and YFSETQ. J gave up 5 bases and V 4 bases, and 0 bases lay outside the gene matches.

CDR3 in amino acids: CASSLPLQGQPQHF. CDR3 nucleotide sequence: TGTGCCAGCAGCCTTCCCCTACAGGGTCAGCCCCAGCATTTT. This rearrangement joins TRBV28 to TRBJ1-5; D perhaps matches TRBD1 (6 bases). Trimming removed 6 bases from V and 6 bases from J, with 15 bases in between. The germline V gene encodes CDR1 MDHEN and CDR2 SYDVKM. The CDR3 contains 14 residues.

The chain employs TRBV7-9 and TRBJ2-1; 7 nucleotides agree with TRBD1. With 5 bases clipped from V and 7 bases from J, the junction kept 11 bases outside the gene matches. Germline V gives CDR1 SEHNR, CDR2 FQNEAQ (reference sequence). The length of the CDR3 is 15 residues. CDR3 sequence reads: CASSLDRVLANEQFF. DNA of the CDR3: TGTGCCAGCAGCCTCGACAGGGTCTTAGCGAATGAGCAGTTCTTC.

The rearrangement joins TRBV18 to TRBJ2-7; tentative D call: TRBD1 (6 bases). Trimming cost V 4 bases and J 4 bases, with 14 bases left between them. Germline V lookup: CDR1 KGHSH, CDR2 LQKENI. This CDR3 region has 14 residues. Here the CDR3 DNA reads TGTGCCAGCTCACTGGCAGGGGATGGGTACGAGCAGTACTTC. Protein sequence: CASSLAGDGYEQYF.

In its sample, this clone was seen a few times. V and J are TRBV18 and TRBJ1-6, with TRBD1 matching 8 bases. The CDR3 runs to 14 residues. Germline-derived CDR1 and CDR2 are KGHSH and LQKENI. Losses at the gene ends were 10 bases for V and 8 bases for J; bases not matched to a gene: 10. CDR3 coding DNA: TGTGCCACAAGGCAGGGGGCCACCCATTCACCCCTCCACTTT. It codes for CATRQGATHSPLHF.